These 25 T cell receptor beta chains came from one sample sequenced in a study of vaccination effects on CD4 cells after COVID-19. TCRdb keeps only in-frame clones here, not all; method: immunoSEQ multiplex PCR. The table has roughly 63,000 clones, about 80% seen once. Peptide-pool stimulation followed by sequencing identified expanded antigen-specific CD4+ clonotypes in the ViraFEST assay. Culture proceeded for 10 days, and CD4+ T cells were then isolated. No vaccinee had earlier SARS-CoV-2 infection, and nucleocapsid antibodies were negative. Antigens of these TCRs are unknown. The input for sequencing was CD4+ T cells from PBMCs cultured with SARS-CoV-2 spike peptides, taken before COVID-19 vaccination. All receptors derive from a human donor who received a COVID-19 vaccine.

V usage is TRBV5-8 and J usage is TRBJ2-5; TRBD2 matches 7 bases. V dropped 7 bases and J dropped 2; count of bases not matched to a gene: 14. There are 16 residues in the CDR3. Per the germline V gene, CDR1 is SGHTS and CDR2 is YDEGEE. The CDR3 bases are TGTGCCAGCCCTACCCTCCCCGGGGGGACTCAAGAGACCCAGTACTTC. It translates to CASPTLPGGTQETQYF.

This chain joins TRBV7-9 and TRBJ1-6; 9 positions agree with TRBD1. V lost 2 bases, J lost 6 bases, and 2 bases stayed unmatched. The germline gives CDR1 SEHNR, CDR2 FQNEAQ (reference sequence). This CDR3 is built from 15 residues. The CDR3: CASSLMGQGNSPLHF. The CDR3 region has the DNA TGTGCCAGCAGCTTAATGGGACAGGGTAATTCACCCCTCCACTTT.

This clone occurred once. V is TRBV4-2 and J is TRBJ2-2, with 15 bases fitting TRBD2. The CDR3 runs 16 residues. Per the germline V gene, CDR1 is LGHNA and CDR2 is YNFKEQ. V shed 6 bases, J shed 5 bases, and the junction held 4 bases outside the gene matches. The CDR3 here is CASRGLAGGETGELFF. The CDR3 DNA is TGTGCCAGCAGGGGACTAGCGGGGGGAGAAACCGGGGAGCTGTTTTTT.

The CDR3 sequence is CASSRDRDYEQYV. DNA for the CDR3: TGTGCCAGCAGCCGGGACAGGGACTACGAGCAGTACGTC. This rearrangement joins TRBV6-5 to TRBJ2-7; 9 positions match TRBD1. This CDR3 has 13 residues. The germline V gene has CDR1 MNHEY and CDR2 SVGAGI. The V segment lost 6 bases and the J segment 3 bases; nucleotides outside the gene matches: 3.

This rearrangement joins TRBV20-1 to TRBJ1-2; no clear D gene. The germline CDR1 and CDR2 sequences are DFQATT and SNEGSKA (reference sequence). V lost 3 bases, J lost 8 bases, and 13 bases lay in between. CDR3 length: 12 amino acids. The CDR3 is CSASVGMNGYTF. The CDR3 bases are TGCAGTGCTAGTGTAGGGATGAACGGCTACACCTTC.

This rearrangement joins TRBV2 to TRBJ2-5; 9 bases agree with TRBD1. The CDR3 extends over 14 amino acids. CDR1 is SNHLY and CDR2 is FYNNEI in the germline V gene. Trimming took 9 bases from V and 5 from J; bases not matched to a gene: 10. CDR3 DNA: TGTGCCAGGAGACTACAGGGGGCCGGCGAGACCCAGTACTTC. Protein sequence: CARRLQGAGETQYF.

CDR3 sequence (DNA): TGCGCCAGCAGCTTGGAACAGGGCCGTACCTATGGCTACACCTTC. This translates into CASSLEQGRTYGYTF. V is TRBV5-1 and J is TRBJ1-2; the D gene is possibly TRBD1 (6 bases). This CDR3 has 15 amino acids. Germline loops: CDR1 SGHRS, CDR2 YFSETQ. V lost 0 bases to trimming and J lost 4 bases, with 13 bases between them.

J is TRBJ2-2 and V is TRBV9, with TRBD2 matching 9 bases. This CDR3 has 18 amino acids. Trimming took 0 bases from V and 0 from J; bases not matched to a gene: 6. Germline values: CDR1 SGDLS, CDR2 YYNGEE. In nucleotides, the CDR3 is TGTGCCAGCAGCGTAGGTGGTAGCGGGGGAGCGAACACCGGGGAGCTGTTTTTT. This translates into CASSVGGSGGANTGELFF.

The chain couples TRBV24-1 to TRBJ2-1, with TRBD2 matching over 11 bases. Trimming took 5 bases from V and 8 from J; bases not matched to a gene: 10. The germline gives CDR1 KGHDR, CDR2 SFDVKD. This CDR3 is 16 amino acids long. This CDR3 reads CATSGGLAGGADEQFF. In nucleotides, the CDR3 is TGTGCCACCAGTGGCGGCTTAGCGGGGGGGGCCGATGAGCAGTTCTTC.

In this sample, this clone turned up once. V gene TRBV30 combines with J gene TRBJ1-2; no reliable D call. The germline gives CDR1 GTSNPN, CDR2 SVGIG (reference sequence). The length of the CDR3 is 15 residues. Trimming took 4 bases from V and 1 from J, leaving 16 bases between them. Here the CDR3 reads CAWMSDGRINYGYTF. The CDR3, as DNA: TGTGCCTGGATGTCAGACGGCCGGATTAACTATGGCTACACCTTC.

This chain joins TRBV7-2 and TRBJ1-1, with 8 nucleotides matching TRBD1. CDR1 and CDR2 from the germline V gene are SGHTA and FQGNSA. The ends lost 5 bases at V and 11 bases at J; junction bases unmatched: 10. The CDR3 loop spans 13 amino acids. The CDR3 bases are TGTGCCAGCAGCATTAAAGTCAGGGGGCAGGCTTTCTTT. Protein: CASSIKVRGQAFF.

This clone was seen just once. The chain uses TRBV5-1 and TRBJ2-6, with no clear D. CDR1 is SGHRS and CDR2 is YFSETQ in the germline V gene. V lost 0 bases to trimming and J lost 1 base, with 5 bases between them. The CDR3 is made up of 15 amino acids. The CDR3 loop is CASSLGFSGANVLTF. As DNA, the CDR3 is TGCGCCAGCAGCTTGGGTTTTTCTGGGGCCAACGTCCTGACTTTC.

This chain links TRBV29-1 with TRBJ1-4, with D possibly matching TRBD1 (6 bases). The germline V gene encodes CDR1 SQVTM and CDR2 ANQGSEA. V was cut by 5 bases and J by 5 bases, with 18 bases left in between. The CDR3 consists of 15 residues. CDR3 region: CSVSTWDKSNEKLFF. The CDR3 DNA is TGCAGCGTTTCTACCTGGGACAAATCGAATGAAAAACTGTTTTTT.

The chain has TRBV27 and TRBJ1-1; no definite D call. CDR1 is MNHEY, CDR2 SMNVEV, per germline (reference sequence). The CDR3 has 15 residues. Trimming removed 6 bases from V and 6 bases from J, with 20 bases in between. In DNA, the CDR3 is TGTGCCAGCAGCAAGCCAGCAGGTCGGGGTTCTGAAGCTTTCTTT. The encoded protein is CASSKPAGRGSEAFF.

This chain uses TRBV19 with TRBJ1-2; perhaps TRBD1 as D (6 bases). Germline V CDR1 and CDR2: LNHDA, SQIVND (reference sequence). V was clipped by 6 bases and J by 1 base, with 9 bases between them. CDR3 size: 13 residues. In nucleotides, the CDR3 is TGTGCCAGTAGCCCGGGACATAACTATGGCTACACCTTC. Its translation: CASSPGHNYGYTF.

This clone was seen a single time. The chain carries TRBV7-2 and TRBJ2-2; possibly TRBD1 or TRBD2 for D (5 bases each). V was cut by 1 base and J by 7 bases, with 13 bases left in between. This CDR3 comprises 15 residues. CDR1 SGHTA and CDR2 FQGNSA come from the germline V gene. The CDR3 DNA is TGTGCCAGCAGCTTAGTACGGGGCAGTGGCGGGGAGCTGTTTTTT. Amino acids: CASSLVRGSGGELFF.

J is TRBJ1-2 and V is TRBV6-5; D is undetermined. Trimming took 0 bases from V and 4 from J, leaving 15 bases between them. Per the germline V gene, CDR1 is MNHEY and CDR2 is SVGAGI. The CDR3 contains 16 residues. The CDR3 coding sequence is TGTGCCAGCAGTTACTCGAGGCAGACTAATCTCTATGGCTACACCTTC. This translates into CASSYSRQTNLYGYTF.

The chain has TRBV27 and TRBJ1-1, with D perhaps TRBD1 (6 bases). The CDR3 is 17 residues long. Germline lookup yields CDR1 MNHEY and CDR2 SMNVEV (reference sequence). The V and J ends lost 10 bases and 4 bases respectively, with 28 bases between them. The CDR3 bases are TGTGCCACCTCCCCTCCTAAGGGCGCGGGGGCCAGCACTGAAGCTTTCTTT. Encoded protein: CATSPPKGAGASTEAFF.

A note on this clone: A read error may account for a junction end that differs from germline. The rearrangement links TRBV2 to TRBJ2-4; 9 nucleotides agree with TRBD1. CDR1 SNHLY and CDR2 FYNNEI come from the germline V gene. The CDR3 runs 13 residues. The chain's CDR3 is CASRGDEPGQGHF. The CDR3 coding sequence is TGTGCCAGCCGGGGTGACGAACCGGGACAGGGACACTTC.

This clone was seen just once. The chain uses TRBV2 and TRBJ2-5, with TRBD2 matching 10 bases. CDR3 size: 15 residues. With 4 bases clipped from V and 2 bases from J, the junction kept 4 bases outside the gene matches. Looked up from germline, CDR1 is SNHLY and CDR2 is FYNNEI. This CDR3 is CASSGASGGQETQYF. CDR3 DNA sequence: TGTGCCAGCAGTGGCGCTAGCGGGGGTCAAGAGACCCAGTACTTC.

This chain connects TRBV30 to TRBJ1-1; D may be TRBD1 (6 bases). Germline V gene data show CDR1 as GTSNPN and CDR2 as SVGIG (reference sequence). Trimming cost V 0 bases and J 1 base, with 12 bases left between them. The CDR3 sequence is 15 residues long. The DNA for the CDR3 is TGTGCCTGGAGTGTAATACAGACAGGGAACACTGAAGCTTTCTTT. Its protein is CAWSVIQTGNTEAFF.

This chain uses TRBV19 with TRBJ2-2; possibly TRBD1 for D (5 bases). Trimming took off 3 bases at V and 5 bases at J, with 16 bases between the two ends. Germline values: CDR1 LNHDA, CDR2 SQIVND (reference sequence). The CDR3 length is 16 residues. CDR3 in DNA: TGTGCCAGTAGTATTCCCATTAGACAGAGAACCGGGGAGCTGTTTTTT. This encodes CASSIPIRQRTGELFF.

V usage is TRBV12-3 or TRBV12-4 and J usage is TRBJ2-6, with D tentatively TRBD1 (5 bases). V was shortened by 9 bases and J by 1 base, with 7 bases between the two germline ends. The CDR3 runs 13 residues. CDR3 residues: CASGASGANVLTF. CDR3 DNA sequence: TGTGCCAGTGGGGCTTCTGGGGCCAACGTCCTGACTTTC.

This chain uses TRBV18 with TRBJ2-5; D uncertain. The length of the CDR3 is 14 residues. Germline CDR1 reads KGHSH; CDR2 reads LQKENI. V was trimmed by 0 bases and J by 2 bases, leaving 7 bases between them. CDR3 in amino acids: CASSPPSKQETQYF. The DNA for the CDR3 is TGTGCCAGCTCACCACCTTCGAAACAAGAGACCCAGTACTTC.

This clone has just a few counts. The rearrangement uses TRBV7-3 and TRBJ2-1; 11 nucleotides match TRBD2. The ends lost 0 bases at V and 10 bases at J; junction bases unmatched: 5. CDR3 length equals 15 residues. The germline V gene encodes CDR1 SGHTA and CDR2 FQGTGA. The CDR3 here is CASSLTTSGVLEQFF. CDR3 in DNA: TGTGCCAGCAGCTTAACGACTAGCGGGGTTCTCGAGCAGTTCTTC. The full variable domain, with the rest looked up from reference TRBV7-3 and TRBJ2-1, is GAGVSQTPSNKVTEKGKYVELRCDPISGHTALYWYRQSLGQGPEFLIYFQGTGAADDSGLPNDRFFAVRPEGSVSTLKIQRTERGDSAVYLCASSLTTSGVLEQFFGPGTRLTVL.